The 26 T cell receptor beta chains presented below share a single source sample, sequenced in a study of shared T cell receptors in the human thymus. Repertoires were generated with immunoSEQ multiplex PCR, while TCRdb's copy carries only in-frame clones and drops some. There are roughly 500,000 clones in the sample; around three quarters occur only once, and about 0.012% lies in the top ten. These data were likewise used in another study, on human thymus T cells.

The sample consisted of thymocytes. The source is a boy younger than two with a congenital heart defect.

The V and J genes are TRBV18 and TRBJ2-3; the D is unclear. The CDR3 consists of 15 residues. Between the trimmed V and J ends, which lost 4 bases and 3 bases, there was a span of 14 bases. Germline lookup yields CDR1 KGHSH and CDR2 LQKENI. CDR3 nucleotides: TGTGCCAGCTCACAACCCCGGAGCCTTACAGATACGCAGTATTTT. It is translated as CASSQPRSLTDTQYF. The full variable domain, rest sourced from reference TRBV18 and TRBJ2-3, is NAGVMQNPRHLVRRRGQEARLRCSPMKGHSHVYWYRQLPEEGLKFMVYLQKENIIDESGMPKERFSAEFPKEGPSILRIQQVVRGDSAAYFCASSQPRSLTDTQYFGPGTRLTVL.

The chain carries TRBV7-9 and TRBJ1-5, with a tentative D call TRBD1 (5 bases). The CDR3 spans 17 residues. CDR1 is SEHNR and CDR2 is FQNEAQ in the germline V gene (reference sequence). Trimming shortened V by 0 bases and J by 5 bases, and 17 bases separated the two germline ends. The CDR3 nucleotides are TGTGCCAGCAGCTTAGCTGGGTGGCAGGGAGGGGATCAGCCCCAGCATTTT. This codes for CASSLAGWQGGDQPQHF.

This clone was found once. The chain couples TRBV2 to TRBJ2-7; 10 bases fit TRBD2. The CDR3 contains 15 residues. The V gene's germline CDR1 is SNHLY and CDR2 FYNNEI. J was trimmed by 5 bases and V by 8 bases; bases with no gene match: 12. The CDR3 loop is CASEIRGTSVHEQYF. The CDR3 DNA sequence: TGTGCCAGCGAAATACGGGGGACTAGCGTCCACGAGCAGTACTTC.

This chain uses TRBV7-2 with TRBJ2-7; possibly TRBD2 for D (6 bases). This CDR3 has 18 residues. The V and J ends lost 1 base and 5 bases respectively, with 24 bases between them. Germline V CDR1 and CDR2: SGHTA, FQGNSA. CDR3 nucleotides: TGTGCCAGCAGCTTAGTATCCCGGGGGAGCGGGTTCGCCCACGAGCAGTACTTC. Its translation: CASSLVSRGSGFAHEQYF.

The J gene is TRBJ2-1, the V gene TRBV5-4, with TRBD2 identical over 9 bases. Germline V gene lookup returns CDR1 SGHNT and CDR2 YYREEE (reference sequence). CDR3 length equals 18 residues. V lost 4 bases to trimming and J lost 7 bases; unmatched junction nucleotides: 18. CDR3 bases: TGTGCCAGCAGCCCGCTTGGCGGGAGGGGAACGGCTGGTAATGAGCAGTTCTTC. It is translated as CASSPLGGRGTAGNEQFF.

The V and J genes are TRBV27 and TRBJ2-3; 13 nucleotides match TRBD2. The CDR3 contains 15 residues. Trimming at V came to 6 bases and at J to 7 bases, leaving 7 bases not matched to a gene. Germline lookup yields CDR1 MNHEY and CDR2 SMNVEV (reference sequence). DNA of the CDR3: TGTGCCAGCAGCCACACTAGCGGGAGGGGTAATACGCAGTATTTT. Translated: CASSHTSGRGNTQYF.

The chain joins TRBV10-2 to TRBJ2-7; 8 bases align to TRBD2. Germline V lookup: CDR1 WSHSY, CDR2 SAAADI. The CDR3 runs 16 residues. The J segment lost 4 bases and the V segment lost 3 bases, leaving 11 bases of the junction unmatched. DNA for the CDR3: TGCGCCAGCAGTGAATCCAACCGGGAGGGACGTTACGAGCAGTACTTC. It encodes CASSESNREGRYEQYF.

The genes are TRBV30 and TRBJ2-1, with D possibly TRBD1 on 5 matching bases. The germline V and J ends were trimmed by 4 bases and 7 bases, with 14 bases remaining between them. Germline-derived CDR1 and CDR2 are GTSNPN and SVGIG (reference sequence). The CDR3 has 13 residues. CDR3 nucleotide sequence: TGTGCCTGGAACCTGGCTAGGGGAAATGAGCAGTTCTTC. Translating it yields CAWNLARGNEQFF.

The chain combines TRBV28 with TRBJ2-2; no clear D gene. CDR3 length equals 16 residues. Germline-derived CDR1 and CDR2 are MDHEN and SYDVKM. The germline V and J ends were trimmed by 6 bases and 0 bases, with 14 bases remaining between them. DNA for the CDR3: TGTGCCAGCAGGGAGCGAGAAGAATCGAACACCGGGGAGCTGTTTTTT. This sequence encodes CASREREESNTGELFF.

V usage is TRBV6-5 and J usage is TRBJ1-1; D not certain. The V gene's germline CDR1 is MNHEY and CDR2 SVGAGI. The CDR3 loop spans 13 amino acids. V lost 7 bases to trimming and J lost 7 bases, with 16 bases between them. CDR3 DNA sequence: TGTGCCAGCAAGATCGGGAGAGGGAATGAAGCTTTCTTT. Its translation: CASKIGRGNEAFF.

V and J are TRBV6-1 and TRBJ1-1; 7 bases are shared with TRBD1. The germline V gene has CDR1 MNHNS and CDR2 SASEGT. The V and J ends lost 3 bases and 4 bases, in that order; junction bases with no gene match: 5. This CDR3 comprises 14 residues. CDR3 sequence reads: CASSEARGITEAFF. CDR3 nucleotides: TGTGCCAGCAGTGAGGCCAGGGGGATCACTGAAGCTTTCTTT.

The V call is TRBV15, the J call TRBJ2-7; TRBD1 aligns across 9 bases. CDR1 and CDR2 (germline): LNHNV, YYDKDF (reference sequence). J gave up 5 bases and V 3 bases, and 8 bases lay outside the gene matches. The CDR3 runs to 15 residues. The CDR3 region has the DNA TGTGCCACCAGCAGGAGGGACAGGGCAACCCACGAGCAGTACTTC. This gives the protein CATSRRDRATHEQYF.

The V and J genes are TRBV9 and TRBJ2-7; a possible D gene is TRBD2 (5 bases). Per germline, CDR1 SGDLS and CDR2 YYNGEE. Trimming cost V 0 bases and J 0 bases, with 13 bases left between them. CDR3 length: 16 residues. The CDR3 protein is CASSVGAGPSSYEQYF. CDR3 in DNA: TGTGCCAGCAGCGTAGGTGCGGGCCCCAGCTCCTACGAGCAGTACTTC.

The chain links TRBV14 to TRBJ2-3, with D perhaps TRBD1 (5 bases). This CDR3 has 14 residues. V gave up 3 bases and J gave up 2 bases, with 9 bases separating them. The germline gives CDR1 SGHDN, CDR2 FVKESK. Here the CDR3 reads CASSHRAITDTQYF. The CDR3 region has the DNA TGTGCCAGCAGCCACAGGGCCATCACAGATACGCAGTATTTT.

V usage is TRBV6-5 and J usage is TRBJ2-5; 8 bases fit TRBD1. The germline V gene encodes CDR1 MNHEY and CDR2 SVGAGI. J lost 5 bases, V lost 7 bases, and 9 bases had no gene match. The CDR3 is made up of 14 amino acids. The DNA of the CDR3 is TGTGCCAGCACCCGGACAGGGTGGGGGGAGACCCAGTACTTC. It specifies CASTRTGWGETQYF.

V is TRBV11-3 and J is TRBJ2-5; D may be TRBD2 (6 bases). The CDR3 spans 13 residues. Deletions cut 5 bases from V and 3 bases from J, with 10 bases between. CDR1 is SGHNT, CDR2 YENEEA, per germline. CDR3 loop: CASSPGGEETQYF. DNA for the CDR3: TGTGCCAGCAGCCCCGGGGGAGAAGAGACCCAGTACTTC. Supplemented by reference TRBV11-3 and TRBJ2-5, the full variable domain reads EAGVVQSPRYKIIEKKQPVAFWCNPISGHNTLYWYLQNLGQGPELLIRYENEEAVDDSQLPKDRFSAERLKGVDSTLKIQPAELGDSAVYLCASSPGGEETQYFGPGTRLLVL.

The chain is built from TRBV30 and TRBJ1-4, with 11 positions matching TRBD1. From germline, CDR1 is GTSNPN and CDR2 SVGIG (reference sequence). V trimming: 2 bases; J trimming: 8 bases; junction bases outside the gene matches: 4. The CDR3 runs 14 residues. The CDR3 DNA sequence: TGTGCCTGGAGTAAGGACAGGGGGCGAGAAAAACTGTTTTTT. This sequence encodes CAWSKDRGREKLFF.

The rearrangement uses TRBV18 and TRBJ1-2, with D possibly matching TRBD1 (5 bases). V was cut by 5 bases and J by 4 bases, with 20 bases left in between. This CDR3 comprises 16 residues. The germline V gene has CDR1 KGHSH and CDR2 LQKENI. This chain's CDR3 is CASSGHDSPRTYGYTF. The DNA for the CDR3 is TGTGCCAGCTCAGGACACGACAGTCCCCGCACCTATGGCTACACCTTC.

V and J are TRBV19 and TRBJ2-7; D perhaps matches TRBD2 (5 bases). Germline CDR1 and CDR2: LNHDA and SQIVND (reference sequence). With 6 bases removed from V and 4 bases from J, the gap between germline ends came to 10 bases. The CDR3 covers 12 residues. CDR3 loop: CASSGNSYEQYF. CDR3 sequence (DNA): TGTGCCAGTAGCGGGAATTCTTACGAGCAGTACTTC.

CDR3 in DNA: TGTGCCAGCAGCTTATATATGGACAGGTGGGTTAGGGAGACCCAGTACTTC. Amino acids: CASSLYMDRWVRETQYF. The chain is built from TRBV5-4 and TRBJ2-5; 7 positions agree with TRBD1. Germline CDR1 reads SGHNT; CDR2 reads YYREEE (reference sequence). This CDR3 is 17 amino acids long. The V and J ends lost 2 bases and 5 bases, in that order; junction bases with no gene match: 15.

The chain has TRBV10-3 and TRBJ2-1; TRBD2 matches at 7 bases. Looked up from germline, CDR1 is ENHRY and CDR2 is SYGVKD. This CDR3 contains 15 residues. With V trimmed by 2 bases and J by 1 base, 2 bases remained unmatched. The CDR3 loop reads CAISEGAGSYNEQFF. The CDR3 DNA follows: TGTGCCATCAGTGAGGGAGCGGGATCCTACAATGAGCAGTTCTTC.

The chain links TRBV7-8 to TRBJ2-7, with no clear D. Germline CDR1 is SGHVS and CDR2 is FQNEAQ. The V and J ends lost 6 bases and 0 bases respectively, with 21 bases between them. There are 17 residues in the CDR3. Here the CDR3 reads CASRPSHGMVSSYEQYF. The CDR3 DNA follows: TGTGCCAGCAGACCTTCCCATGGCATGGTAAGCTCCTACGAGCAGTACTTC.

This clone appeared a few times. The chain combines TRBV28 with TRBJ1-2; D uncertain. Trimming removed 4 bases from V and 2 bases from J, with 23 bases in between. Germline V lookup: CDR1 MDHEN, CDR2 SYDVKM. CDR3 length: 18 amino acids. This chain's CDR3 is CASSSFVGFSLSNYGYTF. DNA of the CDR3: TGTGCCAGCAGTTCTTTTGTCGGGTTCTCACTCAGCAACTATGGCTACACCTTC.

The genes are TRBV9 and TRBJ2-1; D might be TRBD1 (5 bases). From germline, CDR1 is SGDLS and CDR2 YYNGEE. The CDR3 extends over 15 amino acids. Deletions cut 5 bases from V and 8 bases from J, with 20 bases between. CDR3 DNA sequence: TGTGCCAGCAGTCGTTGGGGCAGGGTGGGCGATGAGCAGTTCTTC. The encoded protein is CASSRWGRVGDEQFF.

V is TRBV29-1 and J is TRBJ1-1; no firm D call. This CDR3 is built from 15 residues. V lost 0 bases to trimming and J lost 1 base, with 12 bases between them. Germline V gene lookup returns CDR1 SQVTM and CDR2 ANQGSEA. CDR3 loop: CSVEDPGLTNTEAFF. Here the CDR3 DNA reads TGCAGCGTTGAAGACCCCGGACTGACGAACACTGAAGCTTTCTTT.

The V and J genes are TRBV2 and TRBJ2-5; 8 bases are a match to TRBD2. Germline V gene data show CDR1 as SNHLY and CDR2 as FYNNEI. CDR3 size: 14 residues. The trim removed 6 bases at V and 2 bases at J, leaving 5 bases unmatched. Here the CDR3 DNA reads TGTGCCAGCAGGAATAGCGGGGCACAAGAGACCCAGTACTTC. Amino acid sequence: CASRNSGAQETQYF. The entire variable domain, with the rest obtained from reference TRBV2 and TRBJ2-5, is as follows: EPEVTQTPSHQVTQMGQEVILRCVPISNHLYFYWYRQILGQKVEFLVSFYNNEISEKSEIFDDQFSVERPDGSNFTLKIRSTKLEDSAMYFCASRNSGAQETQYFGPGTRLLVL.